This T cell receptor (beta chain) was retrieved from a study of cytomegalovirus exposure and HLA in healthy donors. Regarding the study as a whole: Under in vitro conditions, a few CMV-associated chains were confirmed as specific for CMV antigens. The authors listed 164 TCR beta chains as cytomegalovirus-associated.

The germline V gene has CDR1 GTSNPN and CDR2 SVGIG (reference sequence). With V trimmed by 5 bases and J by 7 bases, 8 bases remained unmatched. The CDR3 is 14 residues long. Regarding this clone: Its antigen is as yet unknown.

Both 60 Vbeta primers and 13 Jbeta primers went into the PCR. Only in-frame clones appear in the TCRdb table, and some are missing; sequencing was by immunoSEQ multiplex PCR. The repertoire includes about 200,000 clones, under 85% of them detected once, and less than 2% sits in the top ten. The sequence was obtained from a man aged 45 to 65 in good health and CMV-seronegative. The rearrangement uses TRBV30 and TRBJ2-1, with 10 positions matching TRBD1. The sequenced material came from PBMCs. CDR3 in amino acids: CAWGRQGAVNEQFF. The CDR3 region has the DNA TGTGCCTGGGGCCGACAGGGGGCAGTGAATGAGCAGTTCTTC.